A single sample gave rise to the 17 T cell receptor beta chains below, sequenced in a study of T cell repertoires in cytomegalovirus infection. In TCRdb, the reads were re-called with MiXCR into one record per CDR3 protein. The sample carries fewer than 550,000 distinct CDR3 sequences, about a quarter recorded once. Sequences were obtained from PBMCs. These receptors were taken from a human donor in good health (CMV status not recorded). Some clones in this sample may be carry-over from other donors' samples.

This clonotype has a count of ten or more. The chain couples TRBV7-2 to TRBJ2-1, with TRBD2 as a possible D gene (5 bases). Trimming stripped 1 base from V and 2 bases from J, with 9 bases between. The CDR3 spans 15 residues. Germline assignment: CDR1 SGHTA and CDR2 FQGNSA. CDR3 amino acids: CASSLGSEPYNEQFF. The CDR3 coding sequence is TGTGCCAGCAGCTTAGGTAGCGAGCCCTACAATGAGCAGTTCTTC.

This clonotype was recorded a few times. The V and J genes are TRBV7-2 and TRBJ2-3, with unresolved D. CDR3 length equals 13 residues. The germline gives CDR1 SGHTA, CDR2 FQGNSA. The V end was cut by 3 bases, the J end by 6 bases, with 10 bases between. CDR3 DNA sequence: TGTGCCAGCAGCTTCCCTCCTTGGGATACGCAGTATTTT. Its translation: CASSFPPWDTQYF.

This clonotype was counted at least ten times. The chain has TRBV12-3 or TRBV12-4 and TRBJ2-6; D is unresolved. This CDR3 has 14 amino acids. The V and J ends lost 6 bases and 0 bases respectively, with 6 bases between them. The CDR3, as DNA: TGTGCCAGCAGCCCAGGCTCTGGGGCCAACGTCCTGACTTTC. This translates into CASSPGSGANVLTF.

This clonotype occurred a few times. Germline is not matched at one junction end, which may reflect a read error. V usage is TRBV30 and J usage is TRBJ2-1; D tentatively reads TRBD1 or TRBD2 (7 bases each). The CDR3 runs to 11 residues. Germline-derived CDR1 and CDR2 are GTSNPN and SVGIG (reference sequence). In DNA form, the CDR3 reads TGTGCCTGGAGCCCAGGGGGGGACATCGGCTTC. Translating gives CAWSPGGDIGF.

V usage is TRBV5-4 and J usage is TRBJ2-6, with D possibly TRBD1 on 6 matching bases. The CDR3 covers 17 residues. Germline CDR1 SGHNT, CDR2 YYREEE (reference sequence). Deletions cut 1 base from V and 2 bases from J, with 13 bases between. The CDR3 DNA reads as TGTGCCAGCAGCTTGCGGCTAACAGGGACTGGGGCCAACGTCCTGACTTTC. It is translated as CASSLRLTGTGANVLTF.

The chain couples TRBV19 to TRBJ1-1, with unresolved D. In germline, CDR1 is LNHDA, CDR2 SQIVND (reference sequence). This CDR3 is built from 15 residues. The V and J ends lost 2 bases and 1 base respectively, with 11 bases between them. CDR3 sequence (DNA): TGTGCCAGTAGTATAATTCGGGCCGGGAACACTGAAGCTTTCTTT. Its protein product is CASSIIRAGNTEAFF.

In this sample, this clonotype turned up a few times. The chain carries TRBV7-2 and TRBJ1-2; a possible D gene is TRBD1 (5 bases). The germline V gene has CDR1 SGHTA and CDR2 FQGNSA. This CDR3 is built from 14 residues. Trimming left V 2 bases short and J 7 bases short, with 14 bases between. As DNA, the CDR3 is TGTGCCAGCAGCTTAAGAGGGGATGACGGTGGCTACACCTTC. It translates to CASSLRGDDGGYTF.

The chain carries TRBV6-2 or TRBV6-3 and TRBJ2-7; possibly TRBD1 for D (6 bases). From germline, CDR1 is MNHEY and CDR2 SVGEGT. The CDR3 totals 16 residues. Trimming pared 0 bases from V and 3 bases from J, leaving 15 bases between. The CDR3 loop reads CASSYSGAGSIYEQYF. The CDR3 coding sequence is TGTGCCAGCAGTTACTCGGGGGCAGGATCTATCTACGAGCAGTACTTC.

This clonotype has a handful of counts. The V call is TRBV19, the J call TRBJ1-2, with D unresolved. Trimming left V 8 bases short and J 7 bases short, with 17 bases between. CDR3 length equals 13 residues. CDR1 and CDR2 (germline): LNHDA, SQIVND (reference sequence). Written as DNA, the CDR3 is TGTGCCAGTTCCGTCCCGGACCGTACTGGCTACACCTTC. Amino acids: CASSVPDRTGYTF.

The chain combines TRBV23-1 with TRBJ2-7, with D possibly matching TRBD2 (6 bases). TRBV23-1 has ORF status, its function being uncertain. The V end lost 0 bases, the J end lost 0 bases, and 12 bases lay between the germline ends. The CDR3 has 16 amino acids. The CDR3, as DNA: TGCGCCAGCAGTCAATCGTTAGCGGCGACCTCCTACGAGCAGTACGTC. Protein sequence: CASSQSLAATSYEQYV.

A few counts support this clonotype. V and J are TRBV28 and TRBJ2-7; D gene ambiguous. Germline lookup yields CDR1 MDHEN and CDR2 SYDVKM. V lost 5 bases to trimming and J lost 3 bases, with 20 bases between them. The length of the CDR3 is 16 residues. CDR3 sequence reads: CASSASVGANFYEQYF. The CDR3 DNA reads TGTGCCAGCAGTGCCTCCGTGGGCGCAAATTTCTACGAGCAGTACTTC.

This clonotype was observed a single time. The chain couples TRBV6-6 to TRBJ1-1; D might be TRBD1 (6 bases). Germline V gives CDR1 MNHNY, CDR2 SVGAGI (reference sequence). The V and J ends lost 6 bases and 8 bases respectively, with 16 bases between them. The CDR3 length is 13 residues. DNA of the CDR3: TGTGCCAGCAGAGAAACAGCAGGGACAGAAGCTTTCTTT. Residues: CASRETAGTEAFF.

The rearrangement joins TRBV20-1 to TRBJ2-3; D is perhaps TRBD1 (6 bases). CDR3 length: 14 amino acids. Germline V gene lookup returns CDR1 DFQATT and CDR2 SNEGSKA (reference sequence). The V end lost 4 bases, the J end lost 2 bases, and 13 bases lay between the germline ends. The CDR3: CSATKGGDTDTQYF. As DNA, the CDR3 is TGCAGTGCTACGAAAGGGGGAGACACAGATACGCAGTATTTT.

The chain links TRBV6-9 to TRBJ2-5; TRBD2 matches at 9 bases. The trim removed 2 bases at V and 4 bases at J, leaving 8 bases unmatched. CDR1 and CDR2 from the germline V gene are MNHGY and SVAAGI. The CDR3 is 16 residues long. CDR3 DNA sequence: TGTGCCAGCAGTTATATATTAGCGGGAGAAGGAGAGACCCAGTACTTC. It yields the protein CASSYILAGEGETQYF.

Here the CDR3 reads CASSYNPGRLGEQYF. The DNA for the CDR3 is TGTGCCAGCAGTTACAACCCGGGGAGACTTGGCGAGCAGTACTTC. This chain uses TRBV6-1 with TRBJ2-7, with D possibly matching TRBD2 (5 bases). The CDR3 runs to 15 residues. V shed 5 bases and J shed 6 bases, with 20 bases lying between them. CDR1 is MNHNS and CDR2 is SASEGT in the germline V gene.

This clonotype came up many times. The rearrangement uses TRBV7-6 and TRBJ2-7; 9 bases line up with TRBD2. V lost 2 bases and J lost 5; bases outside the gene matches: 7. The CDR3 has 15 residues. Germline V gene data show CDR1 as SGHVS and CDR2 as FNYEAQ. The CDR3 region is CASSLTRTSVNEQYF. Here the CDR3 DNA reads TGTGCCAGCAGCTTAACCAGGACTAGCGTCAACGAGCAGTACTTC.

The gene calls are TRBV20-1 and TRBJ2-7; tentatively, D is TRBD2 (6 bases). The CDR3 extends over 16 amino acids. The ends were cut back, 3 bases at V and 0 bases at J, with 18 bases in the middle. Germline V gives CDR1 DFQATT, CDR2 SNEGSKA (reference sequence). The CDR3: CSARSRAGSASYEQYF. DNA for the CDR3: TGCAGTGCTAGGTCGCGGGCCGGGAGCGCCTCCTACGAGCAGTACTTC.